This T cell receptor (beta chain) came from a study of early T cells in non-severe SARS-CoV-2 infection. The overall study: Unsorted whole-blood RNA was sequenced in bulk, leaving chains unpaired. Regarding the study as a whole: Sequences matched to VDJdb favored anti-spike CD8 responses, while private and CD4 specificities were missed.

This clonotype has only a few counts. The antigen is undetermined. Individual cDNA molecules received unique molecular identifiers during library preparation. TCRdb analysed the 5' RACE reads with MiXCR anew, one entry per CDR3 protein. The sample has about 53,000 distinct CDR3 sequences; roughly an eighth are singletons. Trimming pared 2 bases from V and 3 bases from J, leaving 20 bases between. The CDR3 has 17 residues. CDR1 and CDR2 (germline): LGHNA, YSLEER. The source is an adult who was a healthcare worker with PCR-confirmed SARS-CoV-2 infection or an uninfected control (not recorded which). The sequences come from whole blood, collected at baseline. The J gene is TRBJ2-7, the V gene TRBV4-3; no clear D gene. CDR3 sequence: CASSQSIGKGGDYEQYF. The CDR3 DNA reads as TGCGCCAGCAGCCAATCTATCGGTAAGGGTGGCGACTACGAGCAGTACTTC.